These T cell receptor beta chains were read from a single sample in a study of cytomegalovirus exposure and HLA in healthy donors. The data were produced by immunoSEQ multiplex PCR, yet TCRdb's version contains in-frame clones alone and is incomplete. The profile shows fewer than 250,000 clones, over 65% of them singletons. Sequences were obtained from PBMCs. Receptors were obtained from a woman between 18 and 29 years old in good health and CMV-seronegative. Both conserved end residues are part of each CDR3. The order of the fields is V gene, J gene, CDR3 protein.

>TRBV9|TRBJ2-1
CASSATERGHEQFF
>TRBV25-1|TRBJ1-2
CASSEYRRVGGYTF
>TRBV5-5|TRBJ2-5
CASSGTGGIETQYF
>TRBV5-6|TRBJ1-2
CASSLAWSGSFYGYTF
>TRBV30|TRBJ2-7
CAWSAVAYEQYF
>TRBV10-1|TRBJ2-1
CASSGGSGSYNEQFF
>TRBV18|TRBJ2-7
CASSPAGRDSEQYF
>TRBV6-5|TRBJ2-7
CASSWGGAGGPRAQYF
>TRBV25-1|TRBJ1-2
CASSPRTDYGYTF
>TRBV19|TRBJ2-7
CASTPGEGWYEQYF
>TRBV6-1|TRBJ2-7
CATLGQISYEQYF
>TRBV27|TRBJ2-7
CASGPTGGQYEQYF
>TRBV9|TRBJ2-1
CASSALGQGAYNEQFF
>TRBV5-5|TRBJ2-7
CASSLVGRAYEQYF
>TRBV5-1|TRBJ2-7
CASSRTESSYEQYF
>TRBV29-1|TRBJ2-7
CSLTGQGPGSYEQYF
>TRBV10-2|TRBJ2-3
CASTGADTQYF
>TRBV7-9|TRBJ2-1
CASSLGSGRYNEQFF
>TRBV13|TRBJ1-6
CASSIDSRLGSPLHF
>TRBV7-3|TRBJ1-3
CASSSSGVSGNTIYF
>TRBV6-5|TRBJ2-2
CASSPPGRTGELFF
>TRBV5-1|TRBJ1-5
CASATGGDQPQHF
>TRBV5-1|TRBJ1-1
CASSLDFGGGVQGPAFF
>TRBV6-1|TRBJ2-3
CASSEDLPRGDTQYF
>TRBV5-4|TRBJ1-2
CASSFEGPYGYTF
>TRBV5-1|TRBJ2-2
CASSLAQLNTGELFF
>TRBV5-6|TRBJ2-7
CASSSAGTGGYEQYF
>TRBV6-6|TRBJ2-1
CASTRGRDEQFF
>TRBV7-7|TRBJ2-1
CASSRGGTSANEQFF
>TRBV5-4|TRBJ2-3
CASSWGLAGGADTQYF
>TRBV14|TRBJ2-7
CASSQGARTSYEQYF